These 22 T cell receptor beta chains originate from one sample sequenced in a study of T-cell reconstitution after alpha-beta-depleted transplantation in children. A TCRbeta library incorporating unique molecular identifiers was prepared. TCRdb processed the PCR reads anew with MiXCR; each CDR3 protein has one entry. The sample has 500,000 to 650,000 distinct CDR3 sequences; 11% are singletons. The input for sequencing was PBMCs, mostly from graft donor cells, taken 180 days after TCRalphabeta/CD19-depleted stem cell transplant. The receptors were gathered from a female patient between 2 and 15 years old who had a stem cell transplant for aplastic anemia, so the T cells may come from the graft donor.

This clonotype was counted only a few times. As DNA, the CDR3 is TGTGCCAGCAGCTTAGAGCCGGGACTAGAGTCTGAGCAGTTCTTC. Translation: CASSLEPGLESEQFF. This rearrangement joins TRBV7-6 to TRBJ2-1; 8 nucleotides agree with TRBD2. The germline V gene encodes CDR1 SGHVS and CDR2 FNYEAQ. CDR3 size: 15 residues. J gave up 9 bases and V 1 base, and 8 bases lay outside the gene matches.

This clonotype was seen more than once but under ten times. This rearrangement joins TRBV7-8 to TRBJ1-2; 10 nucleotides align to TRBD1. The CDR3 is 16 amino acids. With V trimmed by 3 bases and J by 2 bases, 6 bases remained unmatched. Germline V lookup: CDR1 SGHVS, CDR2 FQNEAQ. CDR3 region: CASSLGVGQGNYGYTF. The CDR3 bases are TGTGCCAGCAGCTTGGGAGTGGGACAGGGGAACTATGGCTACACCTTC.

In its sample, this clonotype was seen many times. J is TRBJ2-3 and V is TRBV7-9, with D perhaps matching TRBD1 or TRBD2 (5 bases each). This CDR3 is built from 16 residues. CDR1 and CDR2 (germline): SEHNR, FQNEAQ (reference sequence). V gave up 5 bases and J gave up 3 bases, with 18 bases separating them. The CDR3 spells CASSLKPGPKTDTQYF. The CDR3 region has the DNA TGTGCCAGCAGCCTGAAACCGGGACCAAAAACAGATACGCAGTATTTT.

Written as DNA, the CDR3 is TGTGCCAGCAGCAAAGAAAGCGGGAGGGCCGCAAGGGTGGATGAGCAGTTCTTC. As protein: CASSKESGRAARVDEQFF. The V call is TRBV11-2, the J call TRBJ2-1, with TRBD2 matching over 10 bases. Germline V gives CDR1 SGHAT, CDR2 FQNNGV. Germline trimming cut 5 bases from V and 8 bases from J; bases unmatched to any gene: 18. This CDR3 comprises 18 residues.

The chain recombines TRBV29-1 with TRBJ1-1, with D uncertain. The ends were cut back, 4 bases at V and 4 bases at J, with 19 bases in the middle. The V gene's germline CDR1 is SQVTM and CDR2 ANQGSEA. CDR3 length: 15 amino acids. The DNA for the CDR3 is TGCAGCGTTGGCGTGGCGGGTATTCGGGGCACTGAAGCTTTCTTT. It encodes CSVGVAGIRGTEAFF.

About this clonotype: The junction differs from germline at one of its ends, possibly a read error. The V and J genes are TRBV12-3 or TRBV12-4 and TRBJ2-7; D gene uncertain. The CDR3 loop spans 13 amino acids. DNA of the CDR3: TGTGCCATCAGTTTATTTCTGGGCCACGAGCAGTACTTC. Translated, it gives CAISLFLGHEQYF.

This clonotype was observed a few times. J is TRBJ2-3 and V is TRBV5-1; tentative D call: TRBD2 (6 bases). V lost 0 bases and J 0 bases, leaving 11 bases between the germline ends. CDR1 is SGHRS, CDR2 YFSETQ, per germline. This CDR3 spans 16 amino acids. The CDR3 here is CASSLVAGTSTDTQYF. The CDR3 DNA reads as TGCGCCAGCAGCTTGGTTGCGGGGACCAGCACAGATACGCAGTATTTT.

The J gene is TRBJ2-1, the V gene TRBV6-2 or TRBV6-3; D is unclear. The germline V gene has CDR1 MNHEY and CDR2 SVGEGT. CDR3 length equals 15 residues. Trimming left V 4 bases short and J 8 bases short, with 18 bases between. The DNA for the CDR3 is TGTGCCAGCAGTTTGAGCGTGAACTTCCTACATGAGCAGTTCTTC. It translates to CASSLSVNFLHEQFF.

This clonotype was seen only a few times. This chain connects TRBV12-3 or TRBV12-4 to TRBJ1-5; D possibly corresponds to TRBD1 (6 bases). The CDR3 runs 14 residues. Trimming shortened V by 7 bases and J by 5 bases, and 15 bases separated the two germline ends. The CDR3 DNA is TGTGCCAGCACCAGCCGGGGGCGGGATCAGCCCCAGCATTTT. This codes for CASTSRGRDQPQHF.

This chain links TRBV6-2 or TRBV6-3 with TRBJ2-1, with 7 bases fitting TRBD1. Per the germline V gene, CDR1 is MNHEY and CDR2 is SVGEGT. Trimming at V came to 5 bases and at J to 8 bases, leaving 3 bases not matched to a gene. The CDR3 is 12 residues long. The CDR3 DNA follows: TGTGCCAGCAGTCCCGGACAGGATGAGCAGTTCTTC. Protein sequence: CASSPGQDEQFF.

In its sample, this clonotype was seen many times. The chain has TRBV15 and TRBJ2-3; D might be TRBD1 (5 bases). The V gene's germline CDR1 is LNHNV and CDR2 YYDKDF (reference sequence). The CDR3 loop spans 17 amino acids. V was clipped by 0 bases and J by 4 bases, with 17 bases between them. Here the CDR3 DNA reads TGTGCCACCAGCAGAGATCGGTGGCAGGGTCTCCCAGATACGCAGTATTTT. This sequence encodes CATSRDRWQGLPDTQYF.

The rearrangement links TRBV6-9 to TRBJ2-5; 12 nucleotides line up with TRBD2. Germline V gene sequence: CDR1 MNHGY, CDR2 SVAAGI. V shed 6 bases, J shed 4 bases, and the junction held 9 bases outside the gene matches. There are 16 residues in the CDR3. The CDR3 DNA follows: TGTGCCAGCAGCCCGAGGCTAGCGGGAGGGGTAGAGACCCAGTACTTC. Encoded protein: CASSPRLAGGVETQYF.

The chain joins TRBV28 to TRBJ2-3, with 7 bases lining up with TRBD1. V lost 6 bases and J lost 2; bases outside the gene matches: 11. The CDR3 covers 16 residues. CDR1 and CDR2 from the germline V gene are MDHEN and SYDVKM. The CDR3 nucleotides are TGTGCCAGCAGACCCGGGACAGTAAGACTCACAGATACGCAGTATTTT. This encodes CASRPGTVRLTDTQYF. Looking up the rest from reference TRBV28 and TRBJ2-3 gives the full variable domain: DVKVTQSSRYLVKRTGEKVFLECVQDMDHENMFWYRQDPGLGLRLIYFSYDVKMKEKGDIPEGYSVSREKKERFSLILESASTNQTSMYLCASRPGTVRLTDTQYFGPGTRLTVL.

V gene TRBV21-1 combines with J gene TRBJ2-2; TRBD2, the D gene given by the table, was not confirmed from the DNA. TRBV21-1 is given as a pseudogene. The CDR3 is made up of 18 amino acids. This CDR3 reads CASSKEGGGFGGTGELFF. CDR3 DNA sequence: TGTGCCAGCAGCAAAGAGGGAGGAGGTTTTGGTGGGACCGGGGAGCTGTTTTTT.

The chain recombines TRBV15 with TRBJ2-1, with TRBD2 identical over 12 bases. Per germline, CDR1 LNHNV and CDR2 YYDKDF (reference sequence). The CDR3 spans 16 residues. V lost 3 bases to trimming and J lost 5 bases; unmatched junction nucleotides: 5. The CDR3 DNA reads TGTGCCACCAGCAGGTACCGACTAGCGGGAGACAATGAGCAGTTCTTC. Protein product: CATSRYRLAGDNEQFF.

This clonotype was recorded a few times. CDR3 nucleotide sequence: TGCAGTGCTAGTGCCCGCAGGAATGAGCAGTTCTTC. This codes for CSASARRNEQFF. The rearrangement joins TRBV20-1 to TRBJ2-1, with D unresolved. V was shortened by 3 bases and J by 7 bases, with 10 bases between the two germline ends. This CDR3 has 12 amino acids. CDR1 and CDR2 from the germline V gene are DFQATT and SNEGSKA (reference sequence).

This clonotype was counted between two and nine times. J is TRBJ1-4 and V is TRBV29-1; 9 positions agree with TRBD1. Looked up from germline, CDR1 is SQVTM and CDR2 is ANQGSEA. V dropped 7 bases and J dropped 12; count of bases not matched to a gene: 12. This CDR3 is built from 13 residues. The CDR3 is CSAARRQGEQLFF. The CDR3 bases are TGCAGCGCAGCCAGGAGACAGGGGGAACAACTGTTTTTT.

The table lists this clonotype with many counts. The V and J genes are TRBV29-1 and TRBJ2-3; 10 nucleotides align to TRBD2. CDR3 size: 15 residues. The germline V gene has CDR1 SQVTM and CDR2 ANQGSEA. The trim removed 3 bases at V and 4 bases at J, leaving 7 bases unmatched. The CDR3 reads CSVENGLADPDTQYF. The CDR3, as DNA: TGCAGCGTTGAGAACGGACTAGCGGATCCAGATACGCAGTATTTT.

V and J are TRBV20-1 and TRBJ2-1; a weak D match, TRBD1 (6 bases). Between the trimmed V and J ends, which lost 4 bases and 5 bases, there was a span of 12 bases. Germline CDR1 DFQATT, CDR2 SNEGSKA (reference sequence). The CDR3 covers 13 residues. DNA of the CDR3: TGCAGTGCTATTCCGGGACAACACAATGAGCAGTTCTTC. Translation: CSAIPGQHNEQFF.

This clonotype turned up a few times. The rearrangement links TRBV29-1 to TRBJ2-3; 7 positions agree with TRBD2. Germline lookup yields CDR1 SQVTM and CDR2 ANQGSEA. The CDR3 length is 15 residues. The V and J ends lost 6 bases and 2 bases, in that order; junction bases with no gene match: 11. The CDR3, as DNA: TGCAGCGTCCACCATCCCGGGGGGAACACAGATACGCAGTATTTT. This codes for CSVHHPGGNTDTQYF.

This rearrangement joins TRBV12-3 or TRBV12-4 to TRBJ2-3; 13 bases match TRBD2. The CDR3 runs 13 residues. V lost 8 bases to trimming and J lost 4 bases; unmatched junction nucleotides: 0. For the CDR3, the DNA is TGTGCCAGCGGACTAGCGGGAGCAGATACGCAGTATTTT. Translating gives CASGLAGADTQYF.

This clonotype came up a few times. V usage is TRBV15 and J usage is TRBJ2-1; maybe TRBD2 (6 bases). The V gene's germline CDR1 is LNHNV and CDR2 YYDKDF (reference sequence). Between the trimmed V and J ends, which lost 3 bases and 5 bases, there was a span of 11 bases. This CDR3 comprises 14 residues. The CDR3 loop is CATSRGLPNNEQFF. Written as DNA, the CDR3 is TGTGCCACCAGCAGGGGACTCCCCAACAATGAGCAGTTCTTC.